This T cell receptor beta chain was captured by sequencing in a study of blood T cell repertoires in COVID-19 (dated by TCRdb to 2020 to 2021). Broadly, across the study: Samples from collaborators originated in the United States, Italy and Spain and spanned both the acute and convalescent phases of COVID-19. The prospective study material was composed of cDNA or gDNA derived from T cells, B-cell-depleted T cells, or PBMCs. The dataset comprised deeply sampled blood TCRbeta repertoires from subjects exposed to, actively infected with, or recovered from COVID-19. The repertoires were released in a freely available public database intended as a resource for research on the immune response to SARS-CoV-2. The samples were drawn from the first 160 participants of the ongoing ImmuneRACE study and from over 950 subjects provided by 6 global collaborators. The sample metadata nearly always contained a de-identified subject ID, COVID-19 status, age in years and sex. Where HLA class I and class II types were available, the types were taken from metadata supplied by the sample provider, not from assay-based typing.

The CDR3 runs 17 residues from the cysteine to the phenylalanine. Only the CDR3 DNA stays, 51 bases, in frame from base 1. The germline V gene (reference sequence) supplies CDR1 WNHNN and CDR2 SYGVQD. V is pruned by 2 bases and J by 1 base, leaving 6 bases of the junction without a gene match. Collaborating institutions collected whole blood in K2EDTA tubes following their own protocols. For TCRbeta analysis, collaborators shipped samples in one of three forms: frozen whole blood, isolated PBMCs, or DNA extracted from either of those sample types. The paper's findings and limits, for the study overall: How much clinical and demographic metadata was included differed by source and by participant, and the metadata was provided uncurated.

TCRbeta CDR3 regions were amplified from genomic DNA by means of the immunoSEQ Assay, a bias-controlled multiplex PCR. The source study handled its data this way. Within the assay, amplification of reference gene primers was used to estimate how many nucleated cells each sample contained. To quantify the absolute abundance of each unique TCRbeta CDR3 rearrangement, sequence reads were collapsed and filtered. For each sample, productive Simpson clonality was calculated as the square root of Simpson's diversity index across productive rearrangements. The table was pulled from immuneACCESS by TCRdb, which kept in-frame rearrangements only. Such tables lose some clones; where checked, under half of the loss comes from unresolved V genes, and the rest has no known cause. The V and J calls and clone size are taken from that table; D and trimming were inferred from the DNA. Present in this sample are around 70,000 clones, approximately 91% of which were seen just once. The top ten hold about 7.3% of the sample.

Note on this clone: The antigen it recognizes is unknown. Per-base quality was not reported, and no clone a single base away is much larger than it.

This receptor was identified in a human donor in a cohort sampled during active COVID-19. Sample: peripheral blood. The V and J segments used are TRBV10-1 and TRBJ2-5; 11 central nucleotides agree with TRBD2. The DNA reads TGCGCCAGCAGTGAGGGTCCTAGCGGGGGGCCCCAAGAGACCCAGTACTTC. Its coded protein is CASSEGPSGGPQETQYF.